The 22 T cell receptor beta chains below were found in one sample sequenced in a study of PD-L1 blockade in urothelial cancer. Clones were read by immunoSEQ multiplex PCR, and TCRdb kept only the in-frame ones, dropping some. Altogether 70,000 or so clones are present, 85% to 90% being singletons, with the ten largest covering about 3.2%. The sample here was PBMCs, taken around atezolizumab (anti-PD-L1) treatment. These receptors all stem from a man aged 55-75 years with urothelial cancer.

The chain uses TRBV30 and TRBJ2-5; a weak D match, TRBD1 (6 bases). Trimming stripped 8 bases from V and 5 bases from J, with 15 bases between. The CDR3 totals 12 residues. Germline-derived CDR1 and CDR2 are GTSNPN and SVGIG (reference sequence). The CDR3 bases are TGTGCCGCCAGGGGACGCTGGGAGACCCAGTACTTC. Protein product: CAARGRWETQYF.

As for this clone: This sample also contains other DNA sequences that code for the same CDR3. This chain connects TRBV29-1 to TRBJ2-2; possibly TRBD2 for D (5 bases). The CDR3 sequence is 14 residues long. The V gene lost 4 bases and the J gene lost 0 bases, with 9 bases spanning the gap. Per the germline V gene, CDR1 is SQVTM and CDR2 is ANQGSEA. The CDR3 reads CSVAPGTNTGELFF. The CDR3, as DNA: TGCAGCGTTGCGCCCGGGACGAACACCGGGGAGCTGTTTTTT.

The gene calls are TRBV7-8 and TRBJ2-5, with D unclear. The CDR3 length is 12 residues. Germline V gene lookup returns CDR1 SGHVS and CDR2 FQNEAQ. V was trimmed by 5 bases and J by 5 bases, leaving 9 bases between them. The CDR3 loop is CASSGNGETQYF. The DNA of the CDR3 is TGTGCCAGCAGCGGCAACGGGGAGACCCAGTACTTC.

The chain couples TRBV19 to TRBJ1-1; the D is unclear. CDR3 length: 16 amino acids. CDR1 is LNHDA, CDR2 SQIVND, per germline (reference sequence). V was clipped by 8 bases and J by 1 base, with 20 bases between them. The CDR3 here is CASHKAPSRGNTEAFF. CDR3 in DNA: TGTGCCAGTCATAAGGCCCCCTCCCGGGGGAACACTGAAGCTTTCTTT.

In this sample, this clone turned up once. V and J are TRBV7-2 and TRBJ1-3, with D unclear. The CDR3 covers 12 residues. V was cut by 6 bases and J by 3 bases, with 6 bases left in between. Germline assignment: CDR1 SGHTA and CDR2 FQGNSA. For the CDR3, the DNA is TGTGCCAGCAGTACCTATGGAAACACCATATATTTT. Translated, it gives CASSTYGNTIYF.

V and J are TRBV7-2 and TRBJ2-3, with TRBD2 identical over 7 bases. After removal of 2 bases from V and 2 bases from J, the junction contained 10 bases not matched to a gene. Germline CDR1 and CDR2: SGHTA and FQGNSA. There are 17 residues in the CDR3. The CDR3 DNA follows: TGTGCCAGCAGCTTAAGTCCTGCGGGAGCATACACAGATACGCAGTATTTT. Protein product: CASSLSPAGAYTDTQYF. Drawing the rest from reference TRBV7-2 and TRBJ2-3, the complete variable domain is GAGVSQSPSNKVTEKGKDVELRCDPISGHTALYWYRQSLGQGLEFLIYFQGNSAPDKSGLPSDRFSAERTGGSVSTLTIQRTQQEDSAVYLCASSLSPAGAYTDTQYFGPGTRLTVL.

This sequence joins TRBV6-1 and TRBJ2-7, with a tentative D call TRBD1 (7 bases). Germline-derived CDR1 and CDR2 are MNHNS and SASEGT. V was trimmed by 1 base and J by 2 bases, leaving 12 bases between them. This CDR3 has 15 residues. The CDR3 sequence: CASSEEQGGPYEQYF. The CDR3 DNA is TGTGCCAGCAGTGAAGAGCAGGGGGGACCCTACGAGCAGTACTTC.

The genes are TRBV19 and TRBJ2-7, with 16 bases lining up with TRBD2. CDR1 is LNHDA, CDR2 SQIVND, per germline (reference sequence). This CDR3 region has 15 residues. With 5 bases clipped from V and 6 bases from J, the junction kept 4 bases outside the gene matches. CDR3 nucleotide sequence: TGTGCCAGTAGTGATGGGACTAGCGGGAGGGCCGAGCAGTACTTC. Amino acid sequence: CASSDGTSGRAEQYF. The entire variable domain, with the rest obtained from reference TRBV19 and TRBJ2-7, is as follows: DGGITQSPKYLFRKEGQNVTLSCEQNLNHDAMYWYRQDPGQGLRLIYYSQIVNDFQKGDIAEGYSVSREKKESFPLTVTSAQKNPTAFYLCASSDGTSGRAEQYFGPGTRLTVT.

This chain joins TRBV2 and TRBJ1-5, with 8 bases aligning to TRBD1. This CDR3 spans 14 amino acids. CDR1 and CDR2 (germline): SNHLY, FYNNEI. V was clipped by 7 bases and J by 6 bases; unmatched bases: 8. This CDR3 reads CASKGSGGSQPQHF. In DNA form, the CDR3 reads TGTGCCAGCAAAGGGTCAGGGGGCAGTCAGCCCCAGCATTTT.

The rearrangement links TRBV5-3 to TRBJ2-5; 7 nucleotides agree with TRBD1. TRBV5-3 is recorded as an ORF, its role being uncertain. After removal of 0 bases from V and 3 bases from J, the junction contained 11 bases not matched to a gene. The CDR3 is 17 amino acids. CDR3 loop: CARSLANVQGVKETQYF. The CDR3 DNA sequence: TGTGCCAGAAGCTTGGCGAATGTGCAGGGGGTGAAAGAGACCCAGTACTTC.

The CDR3 reads CASSLGGGTISTDTQYF. DNA of the CDR3: TGCGCCAGCAGCTTAGGCGGGGGGACTATTAGCACAGATACGCAGTATTTT. The chain recombines TRBV5-1 with TRBJ2-3, with 8 bases fitting TRBD2. CDR1 is SGHRS and CDR2 is YFSETQ in the germline V gene. The CDR3 has 17 residues. V shed 2 bases, J shed 0 bases, and the junction held 8 bases outside the gene matches.

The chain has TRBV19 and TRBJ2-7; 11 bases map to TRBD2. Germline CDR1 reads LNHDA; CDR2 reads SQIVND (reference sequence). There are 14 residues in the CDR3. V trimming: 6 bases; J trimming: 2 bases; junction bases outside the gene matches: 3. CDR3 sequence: CASSGTSGPYEQYF. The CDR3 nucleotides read TGTGCCAGTAGCGGGACTAGCGGACCCTACGAGCAGTACTTC.

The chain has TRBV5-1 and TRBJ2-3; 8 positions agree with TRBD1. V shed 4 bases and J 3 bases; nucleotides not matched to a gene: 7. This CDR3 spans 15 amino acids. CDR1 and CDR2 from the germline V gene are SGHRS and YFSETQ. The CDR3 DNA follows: TGCGCCAGCAGCCGGGCGGACAGGGAGACAGATACGCAGTATTTT. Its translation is CASSRADRETDTQYF.

The CDR3, as DNA: TGTGCCAGCAGACCTCCGGGCAGGGGAACCTACGAGCAGTACTTC. As protein: CASRPPGRGTYEQYF. This chain connects TRBV11-2 to TRBJ2-7; TRBD1 is a possible D gene (6 bases). V was cut by 6 bases and J by 2 bases, with 17 bases left in between. Per germline, CDR1 SGHAT and CDR2 FQNNGV. CDR3 length equals 15 residues.

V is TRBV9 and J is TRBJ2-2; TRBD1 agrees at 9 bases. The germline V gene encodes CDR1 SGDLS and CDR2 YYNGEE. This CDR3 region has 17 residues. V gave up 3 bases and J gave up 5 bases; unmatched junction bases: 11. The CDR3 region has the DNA TGTGCCAGCAGCGAGGAGGGACAGGGTAGGGGTACCGGGGAGCTGTTTTTT. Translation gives CASSEEGQGRGTGELFF.

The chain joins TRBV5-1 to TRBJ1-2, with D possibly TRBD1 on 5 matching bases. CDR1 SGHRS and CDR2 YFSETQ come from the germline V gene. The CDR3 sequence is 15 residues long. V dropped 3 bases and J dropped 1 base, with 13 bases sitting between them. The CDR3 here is CASSSYRGNNYGYTF. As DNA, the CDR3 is TGCGCCAGCAGCTCCTACCGGGGGAATAACTATGGCTACACCTTC.

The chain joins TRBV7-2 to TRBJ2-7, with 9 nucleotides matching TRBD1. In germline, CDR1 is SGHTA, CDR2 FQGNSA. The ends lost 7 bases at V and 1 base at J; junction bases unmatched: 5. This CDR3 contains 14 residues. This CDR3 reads CASTVTGGSYEQYF. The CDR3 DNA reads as TGTGCCAGCACCGTGACAGGGGGTTCCTACGAGCAGTACTTC. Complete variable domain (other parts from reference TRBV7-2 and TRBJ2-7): GAGVSQSPSNKVTEKGKDVELRCDPISGHTALYWYRQSLGQGLEFLIYFQGNSAPDKSGLPSDRFSAERTGGSVSTLTIQRTQQEDSAVYLCASTVTGGSYEQYFGPGTRLTVT.

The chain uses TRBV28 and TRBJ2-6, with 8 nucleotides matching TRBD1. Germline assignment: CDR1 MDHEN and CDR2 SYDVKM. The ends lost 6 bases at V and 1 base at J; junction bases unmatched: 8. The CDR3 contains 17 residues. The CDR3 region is CASSDRGLRSGANVLTF. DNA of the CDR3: TGTGCCAGCAGCGACAGGGGCCTAAGGTCTGGGGCCAACGTCCTGACTTTC.

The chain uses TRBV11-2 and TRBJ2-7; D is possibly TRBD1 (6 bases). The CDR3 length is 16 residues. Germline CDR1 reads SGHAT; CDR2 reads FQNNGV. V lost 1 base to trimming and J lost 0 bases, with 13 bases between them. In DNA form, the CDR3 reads TGTGCCAGCAGCTTAGGCCGGACAGTCTTCTCCTACGAGCAGTACTTC. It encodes CASSLGRTVFSYEQYF.

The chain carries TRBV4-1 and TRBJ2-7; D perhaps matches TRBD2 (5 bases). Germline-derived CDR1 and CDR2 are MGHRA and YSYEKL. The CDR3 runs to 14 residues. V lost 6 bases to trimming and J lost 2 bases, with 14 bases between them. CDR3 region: CASSMSEATYEQYF. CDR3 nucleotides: TGCGCCAGCAGTATGTCGGAGGCGACCTACGAGCAGTACTTC.

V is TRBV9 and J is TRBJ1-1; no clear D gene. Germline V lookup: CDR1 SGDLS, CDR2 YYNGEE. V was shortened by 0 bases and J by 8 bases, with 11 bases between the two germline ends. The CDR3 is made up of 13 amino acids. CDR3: CASSVGRDVEAFF. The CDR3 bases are TGTGCCAGCAGCGTAGGGAGGGATGTCGAAGCTTTCTTT.

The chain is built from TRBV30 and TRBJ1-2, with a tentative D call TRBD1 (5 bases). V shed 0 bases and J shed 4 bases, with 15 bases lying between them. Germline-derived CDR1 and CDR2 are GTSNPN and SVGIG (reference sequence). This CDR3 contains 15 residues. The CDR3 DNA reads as TGTGCCTGGAGTGTAAATCTCCCGACAGTCTATGGCTACACCTTC. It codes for CAWSVNLPTVYGYTF.